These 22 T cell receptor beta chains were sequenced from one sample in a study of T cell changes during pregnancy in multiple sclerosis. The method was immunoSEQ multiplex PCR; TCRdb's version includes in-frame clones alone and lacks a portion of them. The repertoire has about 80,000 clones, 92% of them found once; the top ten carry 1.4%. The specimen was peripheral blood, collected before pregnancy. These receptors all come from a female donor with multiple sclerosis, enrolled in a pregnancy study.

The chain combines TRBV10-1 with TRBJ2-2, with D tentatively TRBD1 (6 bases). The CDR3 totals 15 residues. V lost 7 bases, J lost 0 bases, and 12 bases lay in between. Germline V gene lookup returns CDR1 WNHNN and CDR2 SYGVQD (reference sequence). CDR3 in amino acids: CASNLDRANTGELFF. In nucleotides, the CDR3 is TGCGCCAGCAATTTGGACAGAGCGAACACCGGGGAGCTGTTTTTT.

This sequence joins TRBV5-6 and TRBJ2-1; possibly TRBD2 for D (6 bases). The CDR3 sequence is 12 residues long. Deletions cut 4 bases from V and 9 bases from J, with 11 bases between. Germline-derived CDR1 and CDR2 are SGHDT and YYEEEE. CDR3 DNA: TGTGCCAGCAGCCCTGACGGGGGTGAGCAGTTCTTC. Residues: CASSPDGGEQFF.

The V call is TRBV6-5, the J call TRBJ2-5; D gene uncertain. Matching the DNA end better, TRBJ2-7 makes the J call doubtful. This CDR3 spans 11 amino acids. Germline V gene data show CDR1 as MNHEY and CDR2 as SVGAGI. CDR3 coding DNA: TGTGCCAGCAGAGTCTCCTACGAGCAGTACTTC. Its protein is CASRVSYEQYF.

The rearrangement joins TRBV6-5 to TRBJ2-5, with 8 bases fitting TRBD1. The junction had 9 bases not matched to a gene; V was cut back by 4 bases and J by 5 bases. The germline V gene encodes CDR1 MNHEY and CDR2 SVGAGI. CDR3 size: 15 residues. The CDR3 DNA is TGTGCCAGCAGTTGGGGACAGGCCTTGGTGGAGACCCAGTACTTC. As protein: CASSWGQALVETQYF.

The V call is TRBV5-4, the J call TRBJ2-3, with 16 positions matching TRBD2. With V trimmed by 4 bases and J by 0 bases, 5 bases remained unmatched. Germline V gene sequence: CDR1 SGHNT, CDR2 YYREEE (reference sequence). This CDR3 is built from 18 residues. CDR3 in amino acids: CASSTGLAGGSSTDTQYF. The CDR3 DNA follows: TGTGCCAGCAGCACGGGACTAGCGGGGGGGTCTAGCACAGATACGCAGTATTTT.

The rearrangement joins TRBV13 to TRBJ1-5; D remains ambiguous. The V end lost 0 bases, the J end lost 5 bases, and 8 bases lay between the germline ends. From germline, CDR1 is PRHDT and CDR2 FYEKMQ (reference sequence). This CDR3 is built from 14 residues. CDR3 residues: CASSLGGTDQPQHF. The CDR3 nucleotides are TGTGCCAGCAGCTTAGGTGGCACCGATCAGCCCCAGCATTTT.

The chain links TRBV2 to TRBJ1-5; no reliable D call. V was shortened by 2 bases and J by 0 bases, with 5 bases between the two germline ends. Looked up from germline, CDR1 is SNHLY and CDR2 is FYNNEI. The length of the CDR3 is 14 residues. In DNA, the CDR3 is TGTGCCAGCAGTGAACCCTATAGCAATCAGCCCCAGCATTTT. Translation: CASSEPYSNQPQHF.

This chain's CDR3 is CASSVGGLADADTQYF. The DNA for the CDR3 is TGTGCCAGCAGCGTAGGTGGGCTAGCGGACGCAGATACGCAGTATTTT. V and J are TRBV9 and TRBJ2-3, with 7 bases aligning to TRBD2. This CDR3 is built from 16 residues. V dropped 0 bases and J dropped 4; count of bases not matched to a gene: 8. Germline CDR1 is SGDLS and CDR2 is YYNGEE.

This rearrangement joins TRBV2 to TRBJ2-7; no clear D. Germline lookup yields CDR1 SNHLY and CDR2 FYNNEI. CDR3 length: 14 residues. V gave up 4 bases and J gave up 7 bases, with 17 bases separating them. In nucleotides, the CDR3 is TGTGCCAGCAGTGGGTCCCCGAGGTACGGGGAGCAGTACTTC. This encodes CASSGSPRYGEQYF.

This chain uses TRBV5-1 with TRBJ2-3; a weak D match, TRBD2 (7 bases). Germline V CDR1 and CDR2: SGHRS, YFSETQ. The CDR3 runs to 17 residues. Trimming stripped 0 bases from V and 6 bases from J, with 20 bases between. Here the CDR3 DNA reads TGCGCCAGCAGCTTGGGGACGGGGGGCCTCGGGTCTGATACGCAGTATTTT. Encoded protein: CASSLGTGGLGSDTQYF.

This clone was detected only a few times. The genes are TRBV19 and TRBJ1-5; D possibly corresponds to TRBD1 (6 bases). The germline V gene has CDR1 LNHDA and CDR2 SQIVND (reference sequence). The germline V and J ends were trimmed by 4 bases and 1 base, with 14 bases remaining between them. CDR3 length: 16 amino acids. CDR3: CASSNKPGHSNQPQHF. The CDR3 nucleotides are TGTGCCAGTAGTAACAAACCGGGACACAGCAATCAGCCCCAGCATTTT.

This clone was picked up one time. The CDR3 DNA reads as TGTGCCAGTAGTATAATAGGACAGGGGGTAGAGACCCAGTACTTC. As protein: CASSIIGQGVETQYF. The J gene is TRBJ2-5, the V gene TRBV19, with TRBD1 matching 10 bases. V lost 2 bases and J lost 4; bases outside the gene matches: 4. Germline V gene data show CDR1 as LNHDA and CDR2 as SQIVND (reference sequence). This CDR3 region has 15 residues.

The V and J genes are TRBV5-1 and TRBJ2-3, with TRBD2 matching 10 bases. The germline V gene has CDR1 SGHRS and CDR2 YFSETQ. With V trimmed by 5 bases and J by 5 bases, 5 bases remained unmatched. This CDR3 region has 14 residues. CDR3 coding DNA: TGCGCCAGCAGAACTAGCGGGGTGGAAGATACGCAGTATTTT. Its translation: CASRTSGVEDTQYF.

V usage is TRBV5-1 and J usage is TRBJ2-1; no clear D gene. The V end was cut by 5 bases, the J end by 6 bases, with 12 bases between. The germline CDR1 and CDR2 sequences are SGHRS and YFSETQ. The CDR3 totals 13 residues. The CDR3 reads CASRFPASNEQFF. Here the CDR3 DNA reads TGCGCCAGCAGGTTCCCAGCGTCCAATGAGCAGTTCTTC.

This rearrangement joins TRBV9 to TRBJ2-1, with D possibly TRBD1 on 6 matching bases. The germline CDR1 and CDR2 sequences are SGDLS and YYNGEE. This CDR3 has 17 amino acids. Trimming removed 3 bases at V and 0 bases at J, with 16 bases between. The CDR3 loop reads CASSGTYRAHSYNEQFF. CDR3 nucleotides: TGTGCCAGCAGCGGGACCTACAGGGCCCACTCCTACAATGAGCAGTTCTTC. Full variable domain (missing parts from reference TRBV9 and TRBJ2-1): DSGVTQTPKHLITATGQRVTLRCSPRSGDLSVYWYQQSLDQGLQFLIQYYNGEERAKGNILERFSAQQFPDLHSELNLSSLELGDSALYFCASSGTYRAHSYNEQFFGPGTRLTVL.

CDR3 coding DNA: TGTGCCAGCAAGACTGAGAGCTCCTACAATGAGCAGTTCTTC. It encodes CASKTESSYNEQFF. The chain recombines TRBV13 with TRBJ2-1; D remains ambiguous. In germline, CDR1 is PRHDT, CDR2 FYEKMQ (reference sequence). The V gene lost 7 bases and the J gene lost 0 bases, with 10 bases spanning the gap. The CDR3 consists of 14 residues.

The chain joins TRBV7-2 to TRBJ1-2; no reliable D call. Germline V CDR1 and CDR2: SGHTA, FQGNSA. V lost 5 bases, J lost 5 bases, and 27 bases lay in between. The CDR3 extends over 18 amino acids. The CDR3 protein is CASSPRSLSGPGDYGYTF. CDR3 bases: TGTGCCAGCAGCCCTCGGAGTTTAAGTGGTCCCGGGGATTATGGCTACACCTTC.

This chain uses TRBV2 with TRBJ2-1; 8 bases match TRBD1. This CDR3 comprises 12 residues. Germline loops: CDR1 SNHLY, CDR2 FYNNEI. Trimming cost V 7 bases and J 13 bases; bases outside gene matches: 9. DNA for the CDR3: TGTGCCAGCATAGTCCCCGGGACAGGTCAGTTCTTC. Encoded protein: CASIVPGTGQFF.

The CDR3 is CASAYPPGGTDTQYF. CDR3 DNA: TGTGCCAGTGCCTACCCGCCAGGGGGCACAGATACGCAGTATTTT. This chain links TRBV19 with TRBJ2-3; D perhaps matches TRBD1 (6 bases). This CDR3 has 15 residues. V was shortened by 8 bases and J by 1 base, with 16 bases between the two germline ends. Germline V gene lookup returns CDR1 LNHDA and CDR2 SQIVND (reference sequence).

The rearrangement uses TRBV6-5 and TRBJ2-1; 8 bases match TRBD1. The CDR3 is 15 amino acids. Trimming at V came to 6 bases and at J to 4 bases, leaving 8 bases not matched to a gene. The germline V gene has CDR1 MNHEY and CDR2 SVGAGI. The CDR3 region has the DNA TGTGCCAGCAGGCGACAGGGGTTTGTTTACAATGAGCAGTTCTTC. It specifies CASRRQGFVYNEQFF.

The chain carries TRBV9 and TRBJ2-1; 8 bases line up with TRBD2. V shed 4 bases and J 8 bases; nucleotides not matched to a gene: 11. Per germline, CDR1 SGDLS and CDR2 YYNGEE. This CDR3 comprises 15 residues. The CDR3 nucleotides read TGTGCCAGCAGCCCGGGACTGGGCGGGGGGTATGAGCAGTTCTTC. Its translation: CASSPGLGGGYEQFF.

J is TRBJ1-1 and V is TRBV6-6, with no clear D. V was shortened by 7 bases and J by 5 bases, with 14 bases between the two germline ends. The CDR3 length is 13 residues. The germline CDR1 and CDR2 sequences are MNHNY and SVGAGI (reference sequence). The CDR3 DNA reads TGTGCCAGCACACAGAGGGCTAGAACTGAAGCTTTCTTT. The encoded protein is CASTQRARTEAFF.